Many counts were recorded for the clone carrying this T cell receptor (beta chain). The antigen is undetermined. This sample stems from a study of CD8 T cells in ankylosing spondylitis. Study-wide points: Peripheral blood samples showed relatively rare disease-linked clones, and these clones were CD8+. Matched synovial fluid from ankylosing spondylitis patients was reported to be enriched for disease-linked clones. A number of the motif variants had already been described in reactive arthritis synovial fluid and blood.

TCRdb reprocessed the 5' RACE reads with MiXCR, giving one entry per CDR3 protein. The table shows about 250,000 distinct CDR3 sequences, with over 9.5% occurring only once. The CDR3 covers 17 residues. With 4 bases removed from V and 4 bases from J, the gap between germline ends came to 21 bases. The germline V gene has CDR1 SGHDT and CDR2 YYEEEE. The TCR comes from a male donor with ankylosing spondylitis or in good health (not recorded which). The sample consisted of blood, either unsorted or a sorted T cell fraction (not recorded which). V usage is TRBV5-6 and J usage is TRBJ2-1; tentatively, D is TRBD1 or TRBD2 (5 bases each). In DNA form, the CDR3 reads TGTGCCAGCAGCCCCAGGACTCTAATCGGACATTACAATGAGCAGTTCTTC. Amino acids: CASSPRTLIGHYNEQFF. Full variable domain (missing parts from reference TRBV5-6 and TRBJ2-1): DAGVTQSPTHLIKTRGQQVTLRCSPKSGHDTVSWYQQALGQGPQFIFQYYEEEERQRGNFPDRFSGHQFPNYSSELNVNALLLGDSALYLCASSPRTLIGHYNEQFFGPGTRLTVL.